The 12 T cell receptor beta chains below all came from one sample that was sequenced in a study of shared clonotypes between healthy human individuals. The naive CD8 population came from CD45RO-negative cells selected for CCR7, without terminally differentiated effector memory CD45RA+ cells. Sequencing used immunoSEQ multiplex PCR; TCRdb keeps in-frame clones, though not all of them. The table records around 600,000 clones, 95% to 98% of them present only once. Sequenced sample: naive CD8+ T cells sorted from blood. These TCRs come from a man younger than 45 in good health.

V and J are TRBV20-1 and TRBJ2-3, with D uncertain. The germline V and J ends were trimmed by 6 bases and 2 bases, with 6 bases remaining between them. Germline loops: CDR1 DFQATT, CDR2 SNEGSKA (reference sequence). This CDR3 contains 11 residues. As DNA, the CDR3 is TGCAGTGCAGCCGTCACAGATACGCAGTATTTT. This codes for CSAAVTDTQYF.

As DNA, the CDR3 is TGCAGCGTTGAAGGCGGGACAGGAAACTATGGCTACACCTTC. Protein sequence: CSVEGGTGNYGYTF. V usage is TRBV29-1 and J usage is TRBJ1-2; 8 bases line up with TRBD1. This CDR3 has 14 residues. CDR1 and CDR2 (germline): SQVTM, ANQGSEA. V lost 1 base to trimming and J lost 2 bases; unmatched junction nucleotides: 3.

CDR3 nucleotides: TGTGCCAGCAGTGAATTATTGAACACCATATATTTT. It yields the protein CASSELLNTIYF. This chain joins TRBV2 and TRBJ1-3; no firm D call. Deletions cut 2 bases from V and 7 bases from J, with 6 bases between. Germline loops: CDR1 SNHLY, CDR2 FYNNEI. The CDR3 is 12 residues long.

This clone was found once. The V gene is TRBV7-6, the J gene TRBJ2-7; unclear D gene. This CDR3 contains 14 residues. V lost 5 bases, J lost 5 bases, and 16 bases lay in between. Germline V CDR1 and CDR2: SGHVS, FNYEAQ. CDR3 in amino acids: CASSREALPDEQYF. In nucleotides, the CDR3 is TGTGCCAGCAGCCGAGAGGCCCTGCCCGACGAGCAGTACTTC.

The sample holds one count of this clone. The chain joins TRBV27 to TRBJ1-1; weak D call: TRBD1 (6 bases). Trimming shortened V by 3 bases and J by 6 bases, and 14 bases separated the two germline ends. Germline values: CDR1 MNHEY, CDR2 SMNVEV (reference sequence). CDR3 length equals 14 residues. The CDR3 region is CASSLFVGGAEAFF. The CDR3 bases are TGTGCCAGCAGTTTGTTTGTAGGGGGGGCTGAAGCTTTCTTT.

The V call is TRBV7-9, the J call TRBJ2-1; 10 nucleotides line up with TRBD2. This CDR3 contains 16 residues. Germline values: CDR1 SEHNR, CDR2 FQNEAQ (reference sequence). The V segment lost 2 bases and the J segment 5 bases; nucleotides outside the gene matches: 6. The CDR3 nucleotides read TGTGCCAGCAGCTTAAAAGCGGGAGGGCCCCACAATGAGCAGTTCTTC. Encoded protein: CASSLKAGGPHNEQFF.

The chain couples TRBV5-5 to TRBJ2-7; D is unclear. This CDR3 spans 12 amino acids. Trimming took 2 bases from V and 6 from J, leaving 9 bases between them. Germline V gives CDR1 SGHKS, CDR2 YYEKEE (reference sequence). The CDR3 DNA sequence: TGTGCCAGCAGCTTCGGTAGAGGCGAGCAGTACTTC. It translates to CASSFGRGEQYF.

The chain has TRBV28 and TRBJ1-2; 8 bases agree with TRBD1. Germline values: CDR1 MDHEN, CDR2 SYDVKM. V lost 3 bases and J lost 4; bases outside the gene matches: 4. This CDR3 has 14 residues. Written as DNA, the CDR3 is TGTGCCAGCAGTTTTCCAGGGGGCCGCTATGGCTACACCTTC. Translating it yields CASSFPGGRYGYTF.

The chain couples TRBV4-1 to TRBJ2-3; 8 nucleotides align to TRBD2. The CDR3 has 16 residues. Trimming removed 4 bases from V and 3 bases from J; junction bases left unmatched: 9. CDR1 and CDR2 (germline): MGHRA, YSYEKL. CDR3 sequence: CASSPSGSGDTDTQYF. CDR3 nucleotides: TGCGCCAGCAGCCCAAGTGGTAGCGGGGATACAGATACGCAGTATTTT.

The CDR3 region is CASSRGQGAFRFGYTF. Written as DNA, the CDR3 is TGTGCCAGCAGCCGAGGACAGGGGGCCTTCCGCTTCGGCTACACCTTC. The chain has TRBV7-8 and TRBJ1-2, with TRBD1 matching over 11 bases. This CDR3 has 16 amino acids. Germline-derived CDR1 and CDR2 are SGHVS and FQNEAQ. Losses at the gene ends were 5 bases for V and 8 bases for J; bases not matched to a gene: 13.

This clone is a singleton in its sample. The rearrangement joins TRBV25-1 to TRBJ2-7; D is perhaps TRBD1 (6 bases). CDR3 length: 12 residues. Germline loops: CDR1 MGHDK, CDR2 SYGVNS. Between the trimmed V and J ends, which lost 4 bases and 7 bases, there was a span of 11 bases. The DNA for the CDR3 is TGTGCCAGCAGTGGACAGGTGGGAGAGCAGTACTTC. Amino acid sequence: CASSGQVGEQYF.

V usage is TRBV13 and J usage is TRBJ2-1; possible D gene TRBD1, 5 bases. Trimming took off 1 base at V and 7 bases at J, with 5 bases between the two ends. The CDR3 runs 12 residues. Per germline, CDR1 PRHDT and CDR2 FYEKMQ (reference sequence). CDR3 sequence: CASSLEGNEQFF. Here the CDR3 DNA reads TGTGCCAGCAGCTTAGAGGGGAATGAGCAGTTCTTC.